Given below is one TCR beta chain in context. Antigen unknown. Quantitative barcoded 5'-RACE was used to prepare TCR beta libraries. Using its own MiXCR run on the 5' RACE reads, TCRdb lists one record per CDR3 protein. The table shows around 250,000 distinct CDR3 sequences, with roughly 18% occurring only once. From germline, CDR1 is MGHRA and CDR2 YSYEKL. There are 16 residues in the CDR3. V dropped 4 bases and J dropped 1 base, with 17 bases sitting between them. This sample was taken from a study of CD8 T cells in ankylosing spondylitis. General observations from the study: What appeared characteristic of ankylosing spondylitis blood was a TCR beta motif of 7 or 8 highly homologous variants. In peripheral blood, disease-linked CD8+ clones occurred at relatively low frequencies. There were earlier reports of some motif variants in reactive arthritis synovial fluid and blood.

The clonotype originates from a male donor with ankylosing spondylitis or in good health (not recorded which). V gene TRBV4-1 combines with J gene TRBJ2-7, with D possibly TRBD2 on 5 matching bases. Input material: blood, either unsorted or a sorted T cell fraction (not recorded which). The CDR3 nucleotides are TGCGCCAGCAGCCTAGATGGGAGTCCGGTTTCCTACGAGCAGTACTTC. It encodes CASSLDGSPVSYEQYF.